The 17 T cell receptor delta chains below come from one sample, sequenced in a study of gamma-delta chains in newborns, infants, children. TCRdb used CATT to re-call clones from the reads. The data contain 4,000 to 4,500 delta-chain clones, about 36% of them singletons. The sample comprised blood. These receptors all stem from a child who received the measles vaccine.

The gene calls are TRDV2 and TRDJ1; 11 nucleotides agree with TRDD3. V shed 5 bases and J 3 bases; nucleotides not matched to a gene: 4. This CDR3 spans 14 amino acids. CDR1 is GEAIGNYY, CDR2 EKD, per germline. CDR3 loop: CACASWGIPDKLIF. The CDR3, as DNA: TGTGCCTGTGCTTCCTGGGGGATACCCGATAAACTCATCTTT.

For this clone: A far larger clone is one nucleotide away, so this likely arose from a read error. V gene TRDV3 combines with J gene TRDJ1; 9 nucleotides agree with TRDD3. CDR3 length equals 16 residues. CDR1 and CDR2 (germline): TVYSNPD, GDNSRS (reference sequence). The CDR3 spells CACYEGTGGPGDKPIF. In DNA, the CDR3 is TGTGCCTGCTACGAGGGTACTGGGGGACCGGGGGATAAACCCATCTTT.

Remarks on this clone: The likely explanation is a read error, given a far larger clone one base away. This chain uses TRAV29/DV5 with TRDJ1, with a weak D call TRDD2 (8 bases). The V and J ends lost 4 bases and 1 base respectively, with 26 bases between them. This CDR3 is 18 amino acids long. Germline CDR1 NSMFDY, CDR2 ISSIKDK. CDR3 sequence: CAAVTSYWNWGFTDKLIF. CDR3 coding DNA: TGTGCAGCAGTGACTTCCTACTGGAACTGGGGATTCACCGATAAACTCATCTTT.

V usage is TRDV1 and J usage is TRDJ1; TRDD3 aligns across 10 bases. Trimming at V came to 8 bases and at J to 4 bases, leaving 25 bases not matched to a gene. Per the germline V gene, CDR1 is TSWWSYY and CDR2 is QGS. This CDR3 has 20 residues. The CDR3 is CALWFPNLHWGIRGNDKLIF. CDR3 DNA sequence: TGTGCTCTTTGGTTCCCAAACTTACACTGGGGGATCCGCGGGAACGATAAACTCATCTTT.

In regard to this clone: The germline gene is not matched at one end of the junction; a read error may be the cause. This chain joins TRDV2 and TRDJ3; 9 nucleotides match TRDD3. This CDR3 comprises 22 residues. Germline CDR1 GEAIGNYY, CDR2 EKD. CDR3 residues: CACGTGLGILGEEDWDTRQMFF. CDR3 in DNA: TGTGCCTGTGGCACCGGTCTGGGTATACTGGGGGAGGAAGACTGGGACACCCGACAGATGTTTTTC.

This clone was found a few times. The chain uses TRDV1 and TRDJ1, with a weak D call TRDD3 (6 bases). The V gene lost 0 bases and the J gene lost 2 bases, with 16 bases spanning the gap. The germline V gene encodes CDR1 TSWWSYY and CDR2 QGS. CDR3 length: 17 residues. The CDR3 DNA is TGTGCTCTTGGGGAACTGGGGGGAATGCGTATGACCGATAAACTCATCTTT. This translates into CALGELGGMRMTDKLIF.

The V gene is TRDV1, the J gene TRDJ1, with 12 bases lining up with TRDD3. Germline trimming cut 4 bases from V and 0 bases from J; bases unmatched to any gene: 18. The CDR3 consists of 21 residues. Germline V lookup: CDR1 TSWWSYY, CDR2 QGS. In nucleotides, the CDR3 is TGTGCTCTTGGGGTCCCAGGGTTAGATGCCTGGGGGATACGGTACACCGATAAACTCATCTTT. This encodes CALGVPGLDAWGIRYTDKLIF.

To note about this clone: The germline gene is not matched at one end of the junction; a read error may be the cause. This specimen includes other DNA sequences encoding the same CDR3. V and J are TRDV1 and TRDJ1; 9 bases line up with TRDD3. This CDR3 contains 18 residues. Germline values: CDR1 TSWWSYY, CDR2 QGS. The CDR3: CALGTRQEGIRPTDKLIF. The CDR3 DNA reads as TGCGCTCTTGGGACACGCCAAGAGGGGATACGTCCCACCGATAAACTCATCTTT.

This clone was observed a few times. This may come from a read error, since a much larger clone is one base off. The V call is TRDV3, the J call TRDJ1, with TRDD3 matching 9 bases. CDR1 is TVYSNPD, CDR2 GDNSRS, per germline (reference sequence). Trimming removed 4 bases from V and 5 bases from J; junction bases left unmatched: 17. This CDR3 is built from 16 residues. The CDR3 sequence: CACHEGTGGPGDKLIF. The CDR3 DNA sequence: TGTGCCTGCCACGAGGGTACTGGGGGACCGGGGGATAAACTCATCTTT.

CDR3 nucleotide sequence: TGTGCTCTTGGGGAATGGAACTGGGGCCCTCCTCTGGGTAACACCGATAAACTCATCTTT. Residues: CALGEWNWGPPLGNTDKLIF. V usage is TRDV1 and J usage is TRDJ1; 7 nucleotides agree with TRDD3. V lost 2 bases to trimming and J lost 0 bases; unmatched junction nucleotides: 18. The CDR3 is 20 amino acids. Germline values: CDR1 TSWWSYY, CDR2 QGS.

This clone appeared a few times. The identical CDR3 is also encoded by other nucleotide sequences in the sample. The chain combines TRDV1 with TRDJ1; D is perhaps TRDD3 (5 bases). The V gene's germline CDR1 is TSWWSYY and CDR2 QGS. CDR3 length equals 18 residues. Between the trimmed V and J ends, which lost 5 bases and 0 bases, there was a span of 22 bases. Here the CDR3 reads CALGNSWSRGPYTDKLIF. The CDR3 coding sequence is TGTGCTCTTGGGAACTCTTGGTCTCGGGGGCCCTACACCGATAAACTCATCTTT.

CDR3 amino acids: CAARQTIRFSSRGNIQRLIF. DNA of the CDR3: TGTGCAGCCCGACAGACAATCCGATTTTCCTCCCGGGGTAATATTCAACGACTCATCTTT. The V gene is TRAV29/DV5, the J gene TRDJ1; D perhaps matches TRDD2 (5 bases). This CDR3 region has 20 residues. Trimming stripped 5 bases from V and 10 bases from J, with 42 bases between. Germline values: CDR1 NSMFDY, CDR2 ISSIKDK.

In regard to this clone: Since a far larger clone is one base different, this is likely a read error. This chain links TRDV1 with TRDJ3; 10 bases fit TRDD3. V was clipped by 2 bases and J by 0 bases; unmatched bases: 22. The CDR3 is 25 amino acids. Germline V gene lookup returns CDR1 TSWWSYY and CDR2 QGS. Written as DNA, the CDR3 is TGTGCTCTTGGGGAAAGGGGCACCCTACACTGGGGGATGCTTCAAAGCTCCTGGGACACCCGACAGATGTTTTTC. It is translated as CALGERGTLHWGMLQSSWDTRQMFF.

The table lists this clone with a few counts. The V and J genes are TRDV2 and TRDJ3; TRDD3 aligns across 13 bases. The CDR3 is made up of 20 amino acids. CDR1 is GEAIGNYY and CDR2 is EKD in the germline V gene. The ends lost 0 bases at V and 0 bases at J; junction bases unmatched: 4. The CDR3 protein is CACDTVLGDTNSWDTRQMFF. The CDR3 nucleotides read TGTGCCTGTGACACCGTACTGGGGGATACGAACTCCTGGGACACCCGACAGATGTTTTTC.

This clone was observed a few times. The gene calls are TRDV1 and TRDJ1; D might be TRDD3 (5 bases). Germline CDR1 reads TSWWSYY; CDR2 reads QGS. The CDR3 is made up of 16 amino acids. V was shortened by 4 bases and J by 7 bases, with 22 bases between the two germline ends. The CDR3 DNA reads TGTGCTCTTGGGGTTCGGAGTCAGTACTGGCCCTGTAAACTCATCTTT. Protein sequence: CALGVRSQYWPCKLIF.

As regards this clone: This may be a read error: a much more frequent sequence differs by one nucleotide. The gene calls are TRDV2 and TRDJ3, with 8 bases lining up with TRDD3. Germline loops: CDR1 GEAIGNYY, CDR2 EKD. The CDR3 runs 18 residues. CDR3 in DNA: TGTGCCTGTGACACGGGATACGCCAGCTCCTGTGACACCCGACAGATGTTTTTC. It encodes CACDTGYASSCDTRQMFF.

This clone came up once. This sequence joins TRDV1 and TRDJ1; unclear D gene. Germline CDR1 TSWWSYY, CDR2 QGS. Trimming shortened V by 6 bases and J by 0 bases, and 23 bases separated the two germline ends. CDR3 size: 18 residues. CDR3 loop: CALGDNFRFSTYTDKLIF. The CDR3 DNA is TGTGCTCTTGGAGATAATTTCCGCTTTAGCACGTACACCGATAAACTCATCTTT.